This TCR beta chain was observed in a study of CD39 and CD103 CD8 tumor-infiltrating T cells. Study as a whole: Shown patients: HPV-positive HNSCC, HPV-negative HNSCC, ovarian cancer, melanoma. Findings and caveats of the study: DP TIL clonotypes were rarely found in blood or uninvolved lymph node.

Worth noting for this clone: Its matching antigen is unknown.

Libraries were prepared by immunoSEQ multiplex PCR; TCRdb keeps only in-frame clonotypes and omits some of them. The sample has roughly 15,000 clones; 75% to 95% are singletons. The V and J ends lost 6 bases and 5 bases respectively, with 21 bases between them. The CDR3 covers 15 residues. The germline CDR1 and CDR2 sequences are SQVTM and ANQGSEA. The rearrangement joins TRBV29-1 to TRBJ2-3, with no clear D. This sequence was found in a human donor with head and neck squamous cell carcinoma. Sequencing used CD8+ T cells sorted from blood. Subset meaning: total memory CD8 T cells (CD45RA-CCR7+/-) from blood or uninvolved lymph node. In nucleotides, the CDR3 is TGCAGCGTCGAGCTAATGGTACTCGGCGGAGATACGCAGTATTTT. Translating gives CSVELMVLGGDTQYF.